What follows are 32 T cell receptor beta chains derived from one specimen sequenced in a study of control samples from healthy donors and cancer patients. Some clones are missing from TCRdb's copy, which holds only in-frame ones; the method was immunoSEQ multiplex PCR. The sample records about 80,000 clones, 85% to 90% being singletons. Sample: blood. The receptors originated from a man between 45 and 60 years old in good health.

This chain joins TRBV7-9 and TRBJ2-2; D may be TRBD1 (5 bases). Germline CDR1 reads SEHNR; CDR2 reads FQNEAQ (reference sequence). Trimming removed 5 bases at V and 5 bases at J, with 9 bases between. This CDR3 comprises 13 residues. In DNA form, the CDR3 reads TGTGCCAGCAGCCCAGGGTGGACCGGGGAGCTGTTTTTT. Its protein product is CASSPGWTGELFF.

V and J are TRBV2 and TRBJ1-1, with TRBD1 matching over 8 bases. Germline V gene sequence: CDR1 SNHLY, CDR2 FYNNEI. The CDR3 covers 15 residues. Germline trimming cut 6 bases from V and 5 bases from J; bases unmatched to any gene: 11. The CDR3 coding sequence is TGTGCCAGCAGGACCGACAGGGGTCGGAAAACTGAAGCTTTCTTT. Translated, it gives CASRTDRGRKTEAFF.

The chain recombines TRBV4-1 with TRBJ1-1; D remains ambiguous. The CDR3 totals 16 residues. V shed 0 bases and J shed 1 base, with 12 bases lying between them. Germline assignment: CDR1 MGHRA and CDR2 YSYEKL. The CDR3 DNA sequence: TGCGCCAGCAGCCAAGAGTCTCTGACGGAGAACACTGAAGCTTTCTTT. Translation gives CASSQESLTENTEAFF.

The sample holds a few counts of this clone. This chain uses TRBV30 with TRBJ1-6; D is unclear. Germline V CDR1 and CDR2: GTSNPN, SVGIG (reference sequence). This CDR3 comprises 17 residues. The ends were cut back, 0 bases at V and 7 bases at J, with 19 bases in the middle. The CDR3 DNA reads as TGTGCCTGGAGTGTCGGCAGACCTCTGGATAGGAATTCACCCCTCCACTTT. As protein: CAWSVGRPLDRNSPLHF.

This clone is a singleton in its sample. This chain connects TRBV11-2 to TRBJ2-5; D remains unclear. The CDR3 contains 15 residues. Trimming took off 5 bases at V and 2 bases at J, with 15 bases between the two ends. The germline gives CDR1 SGHAT, CDR2 FQNNGV. DNA of the CDR3: TGTGCCAGCAGCCGTTTAAATGGGATACAAGAGACCCAGTACTTC. Protein sequence: CASSRLNGIQETQYF.

CDR3 region: CASSLQGVRGYTF. CDR3 coding DNA: TGTGCCAGCTCATTACAGGGAGTGAGGGGCTACACCTTC. The V gene is TRBV18, the J gene TRBJ1-2; a possible D gene is TRBD1 (6 bases). Trimming left V 5 bases short and J 8 bases short, with 15 bases between. CDR1 is KGHSH and CDR2 is LQKENI in the germline V gene. The CDR3 runs to 13 residues.

This chain connects TRBV11-3 to TRBJ2-1; D unclear. V was shortened by 5 bases and J by 0 bases, with 14 bases between the two germline ends. The germline V gene encodes CDR1 SGHNT and CDR2 YENEEA. This CDR3 spans 16 amino acids. For the CDR3, the DNA is TGTGCCAGCAGCCCCGCCCCAGCGAGCTCCTACAATGAGCAGTTCTTC. This encodes CASSPAPASSYNEQFF.

The rearrangement links TRBV29-1 to TRBJ2-2; D is possibly TRBD1 (5 bases). Trimming took off 4 bases at V and 5 bases at J, with 14 bases between the two ends. Germline assignment: CDR1 SQVTM and CDR2 ANQGSEA. The CDR3 covers 14 residues. CDR3 in DNA: TGCAGCGTTGTGAGGCAGGGTTTGACCGGGGAGCTGTTTTTT. It yields the protein CSVVRQGLTGELFF.

This clone was seen once. The chain uses TRBV7-9 and TRBJ2-1; tentative D call: TRBD2 (7 bases). Per germline, CDR1 SEHNR and CDR2 FQNEAQ (reference sequence). Between the trimmed V and J ends, which lost 1 base and 7 bases, there was a span of 11 bases. The CDR3 extends over 14 amino acids. The CDR3, as DNA: TGTGCCAGCAGCTTAGGAGGGGGGGTTAATGAGCAGTTCTTC. Its protein is CASSLGGGVNEQFF.

This clone was observed a few times. The rearrangement uses TRBV4-2 and TRBJ1-2, with 7 bases lining up with TRBD1. J gave up 3 bases and V 1 base, and 5 bases lay outside the gene matches. This CDR3 contains 15 residues. Germline V gene data show CDR1 as LGHNA and CDR2 as YNFKEQ. The CDR3 loop is CASSQGSGGDYGYTF. The CDR3 coding sequence is TGTGCCAGCAGCCAAGGTTCAGGGGGGGACTATGGCTACACCTTC.

This clone was seen just once. This chain links TRBV19 with TRBJ1-2, with 7 nucleotides matching TRBD1. This CDR3 spans 13 amino acids. The germline CDR1 and CDR2 sequences are LNHDA and SQIVND (reference sequence). Losses at the gene ends were 9 bases for V and 7 bases for J; bases not matched to a gene: 11. The DNA of the CDR3 is TGTGCCAGCTTATCGGGACAGCAGGGTGGCTACACCTTC. Encoded protein: CASLSGQQGGYTF.

This rearrangement joins TRBV3-1 (or the pseudogene TRBV3-2) to TRBJ1-6; D unresolved. Trimming took 1 base from V and 7 from J, leaving 8 bases between them. This CDR3 is 14 amino acids long. Germline-derived CDR1 and CDR2 are LGHDT and YNNKEL (reference sequence). The CDR3 DNA reads TGTGCCAGCAGCCAAGTGGGCTACAATTCACCCCTCCACTTT. It yields the protein CASSQVGYNSPLHF.

The chain joins TRBV7-6 to TRBJ2-7; 9 bases are shared with TRBD2. Trimming removed 1 base from V and 1 base from J; junction bases left unmatched: 8. Germline assignment: CDR1 SGHVS and CDR2 FNYEAQ. The CDR3 covers 17 residues. CDR3 in DNA: TGTGCCAGCAGCTTAGATGTCGGCGGGGGGGTATCCTACGAGCAGTACTTC. It yields the protein CASSLDVGGGVSYEQYF.

The chain uses TRBV5-1 and TRBJ1-1; D perhaps matches TRBD1 (5 bases). With 8 bases removed from V and 6 bases from J, the gap between germline ends came to 20 bases. This CDR3 has 14 amino acids. Germline values: CDR1 SGHRS, CDR2 YFSETQ. CDR3 in DNA: TGCGCCAGTGGCCGAGGGGACTTAAACGCTGAAGCTTTCTTT. This codes for CASGRGDLNAEAFF.

V and J are TRBV5-1 and TRBJ1-3; D is unresolved. Per germline, CDR1 SGHRS and CDR2 YFSETQ. The CDR3 is 16 amino acids. V lost 0 bases, J lost 0 bases, and 10 bases lay in between. Here the CDR3 DNA reads TGCGCCAGCAGCTTGGACGGGCCGGGCTCTGGAAACACCATATATTTT. Translation: CASSLDGPGSGNTIYF.

The chain links TRBV2 to TRBJ2-5; D unresolved. The CDR3 length is 13 residues. Trimming left V 4 bases short and J 4 bases short, with 10 bases between. Germline CDR1 SNHLY, CDR2 FYNNEI. CDR3 bases: TGTGCCAGCAGTGGTTCGGAGTCAGAGACCCAGTACTTC. Protein product: CASSGSESETQYF.

The chain uses TRBV18 and TRBJ1-4; 8 bases are shared with TRBD1. Looked up from germline, CDR1 is KGHSH and CDR2 is LQKENI. There are 19 residues in the CDR3. The junction had 14 bases not matched to a gene; V was cut back by 2 bases and J by 3 bases. As DNA, the CDR3 is TGTGCCAGCTCACCAATGGGACAGGTCGGGAGTAGACCTAATGAAAAACTGTTTTTT. The encoded protein is CASSPMGQVGSRPNEKLFF.

The chain joins TRBV5-1 to TRBJ1-4; the D gene is possibly TRBD1 (6 bases). The CDR3 covers 15 residues. Germline CDR1 and CDR2: SGHRS and YFSETQ. Trimming shortened V by 2 bases and J by 2 bases, and 10 bases separated the two germline ends. The CDR3 DNA is TGCGCCAGCAGCTTATCAGGGGCGACTAATGAAAAACTGTTTTTT. Amino acids: CASSLSGATNEKLFF. Full variable domain (outside the CDR3, taken from reference TRBV5-1 and TRBJ1-4): KAGVTQTPRYLIKTRGQQVTLSCSPISGHRSVSWYQQTPGQGLQFLFEYFSETQRNKGNFPGRFSGRQFSNSRSEMNVSTLELGDSALYLCASSLSGATNEKLFFGSGTQLSVL.

The V gene is TRBV12-5, the J gene TRBJ1-2; TRBD1 aligns across 7 bases. From germline, CDR1 is LGHNT and CDR2 FRNRAP. V lost 0 bases, J lost 0 bases, and 4 bases stayed unmatched. The CDR3 runs to 16 residues. Written as DNA, the CDR3 is TGTGCTAGTGGTTTGGTACAGGGGATAGCTAACTATGGCTACACCTTC. Its translation: CASGLVQGIANYGYTF. Based on the CDR3 plus reference TRBV12-5 and TRBJ1-2, the full variable domain is DARVTQTPRHKVTEMGQEVTMRCQPILGHNTVFWYRQTMMQGLELLAYFRNRAPLDDSGMPKDRFSAEMPDATLATLKIQPSEPRDSAVYFCASGLVQGIANYGYTFGSGTRLTVV.

The J gene is TRBJ1-1, the V gene TRBV19; tentative D call: TRBD1 (5 bases). The CDR3 loop spans 11 amino acids. CDR1 and CDR2 (germline): LNHDA, SQIVND (reference sequence). Trimming removed 7 bases from V and 8 bases from J, with 11 bases in between. Written as DNA, the CDR3 is TGTGCCAGTACCAGACAGAGCGAAGCTTTCTTT. It codes for CASTRQSEAFF.

This clone has only one observation. V usage is TRBV15 and J usage is TRBJ2-3; 7 bases map to TRBD1. This CDR3 contains 13 residues. After removal of 2 bases from V and 9 bases from J, the junction contained 5 bases not matched to a gene. Germline CDR1 is LNHNV and CDR2 is YYDKDF (reference sequence). As DNA, the CDR3 is TGTGCCACCAGCAGAAGCACAGGGGAGACGCAGTATTTT. Its protein is CATSRSTGETQYF.

The rearrangement uses TRBV29-1 and TRBJ1-1, with D perhaps matching TRBD1 (6 bases). V was shortened by 1 base and J by 3 bases, with 9 bases between the two germline ends. The germline V gene encodes CDR1 SQVTM and CDR2 ANQGSEA. The length of the CDR3 is 13 residues. The CDR3 is CSVEGGLDTEAFF. Here the CDR3 DNA reads TGCAGCGTTGAAGGGGGGCTGGACACTGAAGCTTTCTTT.

V gene TRBV7-9 combines with J gene TRBJ1-1, with TRBD1 as a possible D gene (6 bases). Trimming left V 3 bases short and J 1 base short, with 12 bases between. Germline CDR1 is SEHNR and CDR2 is FQNEAQ (reference sequence). The CDR3 is 15 residues long. In DNA form, the CDR3 reads TGTGCCAGCAGCTTTCACAGGGATCAGAACACTGAAGCTTTCTTT. It codes for CASSFHRDQNTEAFF. Full variable domain (missing parts from reference TRBV7-9 and TRBJ1-1): DTGVSQNPRHKITKRGQNVTFRCDPISEHNRLYWYRQTLGQGPEFLTYFQNEAQLEKSRLLSDRFSAERPKGSFSTLEIQRTEQGDSAMYLCASSFHRDQNTEAFFGQGTRLTVV.

As for this clone: An end of the junction differs from the germline gene, which may be a read error. This chain uses TRBV6-6 with TRBJ1-2; 12 nucleotides align to TRBD1. The V gene's germline CDR1 is MNHNY and CDR2 SVGAGI (reference sequence). The CDR3 consists of 16 residues. CDR3 protein: CTSLDPGQGARNGYTF. The CDR3 DNA is TGTACCAGTCTCGATCCGGGACAGGGGGCGCGTAATGGCTACACCTTC.

The chain has TRBV14 and TRBJ2-1; D gene uncertain. The CDR3 contains 13 residues. V was shortened by 2 bases and J by 6 bases, with 8 bases between the two germline ends. The germline gives CDR1 SGHDN, CDR2 FVKESK. CDR3 DNA sequence: TGTGCCAGCAGCCAACTGGGCCGCAATGAGCAGTTCTTC. Translation: CASSQLGRNEQFF.

This chain joins TRBV29-1 and TRBJ1-1; possible D gene TRBD1, 6 bases. The V gene lost 4 bases and the J gene lost 3 bases, with 12 bases spanning the gap. This CDR3 comprises 13 residues. CDR1 is SQVTM, CDR2 ANQGSEA, per germline. CDR3 nucleotide sequence: TGCAGCGTTGTTAGGACAGAGGACACTGAAGCTTTCTTT. Translated, it gives CSVVRTEDTEAFF.

V and J are TRBV6-4 and TRBJ2-3, with D uncertain. V shed 0 bases and J shed 3 bases, with 4 bases lying between them. The germline gives CDR1 MRHNA, CDR2 SNTAGT. The CDR3 is 13 amino acids. Written as DNA, the CDR3 is TGTGCCAGCAGTGACTCCGAGACAGATACGCAGTATTTT. It specifies CASSDSETDTQYF.

This chain connects TRBV2 to TRBJ2-3, with 8 positions matching TRBD2. The CDR3 has 16 residues. In germline, CDR1 is SNHLY, CDR2 FYNNEI. The J segment lost 1 base and the V segment lost 6 bases, leaving 9 bases of the junction unmatched. In nucleotides, the CDR3 is TGTGCCAGCAGCCTACGGGGGGGAGCGGGCACAGATACGCAGTATTTT. It yields the protein CASSLRGGAGTDTQYF.

The V call is TRBV25-1, the J call TRBJ2-2, with unresolved D. CDR1 is MGHDK and CDR2 is SYGVNS in the germline V gene. This CDR3 region has 14 residues. With 3 bases removed from V and 9 bases from J, the gap between germline ends came to 14 bases. This CDR3 reads CASSEGLARRELFF. CDR3 sequence (DNA): TGTGCCAGCAGTGAGGGATTAGCAAGGAGGGAGCTGTTTTTT.

This clone occurred a few times. The chain couples TRBV19 to TRBJ1-2; D is uncertain. The germline V gene has CDR1 LNHDA and CDR2 SQIVND (reference sequence). V was clipped by 0 bases and J by 7 bases, with 6 bases between them. The CDR3 totals 12 residues. CDR3 residues: CASSIDLAGYTF. CDR3 bases: TGTGCCAGTAGTATAGATTTAGCTGGCTACACCTTC.

J is TRBJ2-5 and V is TRBV2, with D possibly being TRBD1 (6 bases). V lost 5 bases, J lost 5 bases, and 9 bases lay in between. Per germline, CDR1 SNHLY and CDR2 FYNNEI. This CDR3 has 12 residues. The CDR3 loop reads CASSPQGETQYF. The CDR3, as DNA: TGTGCCAGCAGTCCTCAGGGGGAGACCCAGTACTTC.

The gene calls are TRBV27 and TRBJ1-1; 8 bases are shared with TRBD1. Germline CDR1 is MNHEY and CDR2 is SMNVEV (reference sequence). The CDR3 totals 16 residues. V lost 4 bases to trimming and J lost 5 bases; unmatched junction nucleotides: 12. The CDR3: CASSSLPGQGKTEAFF. The CDR3 region has the DNA TGTGCCAGCAGTTCCCTTCCTGGACAGGGAAAGACTGAAGCTTTCTTT.